The sequence of this T cell receptor (beta chain) was determined in a study of blood T cell repertoires in COVID-19. Across the whole study: PBMCs, B-cell-depleted T cells, or T cells were the source of the cDNA or gDNA that made up the material.

Authors' processing steps: Reference gene primer amplification yielded estimated nucleated cell counts. Method: immunoSEQ multiplex PCR; TCRdb's copy keeps in-frame clones and lacks some. V, J and clone size were drawn from that table, and D and trimming were deduced from the DNA. The data show a few hundred thousand clones, approximately 86% seen once. The germline V gene encodes CDR1 MNHEY and CDR2 SVGAGI. This CDR3 contains 15 residues. Trimming cost V 5 bases and J 8 bases, with 21 bases left between them. Sequencing was done on a sample of PBMCs or T cells enriched from blood (not recorded which). This TCR was recovered from an older woman who had recovered from COVID-19. The gene calls are TRBV6-5 and TRBJ1-2; weak D call: TRBD1 (6 bases). This chain's CDR3 is CASSPGTPPVKGYTF. The CDR3 nucleotides read TGTGCCAGCAGTCCAGGGACACCGCCAGTGAAGGGCTACACCTTC.